The 21 T cell receptor beta chains in this list originate from one sample, sequenced in a study of response to subunit inactivated influenza vaccine. TCRdb re-called the RT-PCR reads through MiXCR, storing one row per CDR3 protein. The data show roughly 780,000 distinct CDR3 sequences, approximately 17% seen once. Sequenced material: PBMCs from blood, taken 4 to 6 days after vaccination. Every receptor here comes from a man in his fifties or sixties who received an inactivated influenza vaccine.

Only a few counts were recorded for this clonotype. J is TRBJ1-5 and V is TRBV10-3, with a weak D call TRBD1 (5 bases). Per the germline V gene, CDR1 is ENHRY and CDR2 is SYGVKD. CDR3 length equals 13 residues. Trimming left V 11 bases short and J 5 bases short, with 16 bases between. This chain's CDR3 is CASAQEGDQPQHF. The CDR3 coding sequence is TGTGCCTCCGCCCAGGAAGGGGATCAGCCCCAGCATTTT.

The chain employs TRBV7-9 and TRBJ1-5; perhaps TRBD1 as D (6 bases). V lost 1 base and J lost 6, with 13 bases in between. CDR1 SEHNR and CDR2 FQNEAQ come from the germline V gene (reference sequence). This CDR3 is built from 15 residues. The CDR3 region is CASSLDGGLGQPQHF. CDR3 DNA sequence: TGTGCCAGCAGCTTAGACGGGGGGCTGGGTCAGCCCCAGCATTTT.

This chain connects TRBV11-2 to TRBJ1-4; D remains unclear. CDR1 and CDR2 from the germline V gene are SGHAT and FQNNGV. The CDR3 is 14 amino acids. Between the trimmed V and J ends, which lost 6 bases and 5 bases, there was a span of 13 bases. The CDR3: CASRSRGSNEKLFF. CDR3 nucleotide sequence: TGTGCCAGCAGAAGTCGCGGGAGCAATGAAAAACTGTTTTTT.

The table lists this clonotype with many counts. V and J are TRBV12-3 or TRBV12-4 and TRBJ2-1; the match to TRBD2 covers 8 bases. Trimming cost V 6 bases and J 3 bases; bases outside gene matches: 7. CDR3 length: 15 residues. The CDR3 here is CASSRGLAGYNEQFF. In nucleotides, the CDR3 is TGTGCCAGCAGCCGTGGACTAGCAGGCTACAATGAGCAGTTCTTC.

There are a few counts of this clonotype. DNA for the CDR3: TGCGCCAGCAGTGAGTTGGACTTTCCCTACGAGCAGTACTTC. It yields the protein CASSELDFPYEQYF. J is TRBJ2-7 and V is TRBV10-2; D is perhaps TRBD2 (5 bases). This CDR3 spans 14 amino acids. CDR1 and CDR2 from the germline V gene are WSHSY and SAAADI. The V end was cut by 1 base, the J end by 2 bases, with 9 bases between.

V is TRBV6-2 or TRBV6-3 and J is TRBJ2-3; 7 bases are a match to TRBD2. The V gene end was trimmed by 2 bases and the J gene end by 2 bases; junction bases not matched to a gene: 10. This CDR3 has 17 amino acids. Germline V gene sequence: CDR1 MNHEY, CDR2 SVGEGT. The CDR3 DNA reads TGTGCCAGCAGTTACCACCCGAATGGACTAGACACAGATACGCAGTATTTT. As protein: CASSYHPNGLDTDTQYF.

The chain recombines TRBV28 with TRBJ2-3; weak D call: TRBD2 (5 bases). V was trimmed by 11 bases and J by 0 bases, leaving 9 bases between them. The CDR3 spans 12 residues. Per the germline V gene, CDR1 is MDHEN and CDR2 is SYDVKM. CDR3 nucleotides: TGTGCCTTACGGGGTAGCACAGATACGCAGTATTTT. It encodes CALRGSTDTQYF.

This sequence joins TRBV20-1 and TRBJ1-4; D gene ambiguous. Trimming removed 1 base from V and 7 bases from J, with 1 base in between. The V gene's germline CDR1 is DFQATT and CDR2 SNEGSKA (reference sequence). CDR3 length: 10 amino acids. The CDR3 DNA is TGCAGTGCTAGAGCTGAAAAACTGTTTTTT. Protein product: CSARAEKLFF.

This chain uses TRBV15 with TRBJ1-1; D is undetermined. The CDR3 length is 16 residues. Germline V gene lookup returns CDR1 LNHNV and CDR2 YYDKDF (reference sequence). V lost 0 bases to trimming and J lost 2 bases, with 13 bases between them. CDR3 DNA: TGTGCCACCAGCAGAGATTCCCTCGGGTACAACACTGAAGCTTTCTTT. Translation gives CATSRDSLGYNTEAFF.

This clonotype was seen a handful of times. The V gene is TRBV27, the J gene TRBJ2-2; 12 positions match TRBD2. With V trimmed by 4 bases and J by 8 bases, 8 bases remained unmatched. The CDR3 covers 16 residues. In germline, CDR1 is MNHEY, CDR2 SMNVEV (reference sequence). The CDR3 reads CASSSRLAGVSGELFF. The CDR3 region has the DNA TGTGCCAGCAGTTCAAGACTAGCGGGAGTCTCTGGGGAGCTGTTTTTT.

This rearrangement joins TRBV7-2 to TRBJ2-5; 8 positions match TRBD1. Germline V gives CDR1 SGHTA, CDR2 FQGNSA. V trimming: 5 bases; J trimming: 4 bases; junction bases outside the gene matches: 9. The CDR3 sequence is 15 residues long. The CDR3 DNA follows: TGTGCCAGCAGCCCACGACAGGGGCCACGAGAGACCCAGTACTTC. Its translation: CASSPRQGPRETQYF.

The table lists this clonotype with many counts. The rearrangement joins TRBV4-1 to TRBJ1-1; 7 nucleotides line up with TRBD1. The CDR3 sequence is 16 residues long. With V trimmed by 0 bases and J by 4 bases, 8 bases remained unmatched. Germline loops: CDR1 MGHRA, CDR2 YSYEKL. The CDR3 loop is CASSQDLRDRTTEAFF. For the CDR3, the DNA is TGCGCCAGCAGCCAAGATCTGCGGGACAGAACCACTGAAGCTTTCTTT.

At least ten counts were recorded for this clonotype. The chain links TRBV7-2 to TRBJ2-5; D unresolved. V lost 2 bases, J lost 2 bases, and 6 bases lay in between. This CDR3 comprises 13 residues. From germline, CDR1 is SGHTA and CDR2 FQGNSA. This CDR3 reads CASSLTIQETQYF. CDR3 in DNA: TGTGCCAGCAGCTTAACAATACAAGAGACCCAGTACTTC.

The rearrangement uses TRBV7-9 and TRBJ2-3; 7 nucleotides match TRBD1. This CDR3 is 16 amino acids long. Trimming at V came to 5 bases and at J to 1 base, leaving 9 bases not matched to a gene. CDR1 is SEHNR and CDR2 is FQNEAQ in the germline V gene (reference sequence). The CDR3, as DNA: TGTGCCAGCAGCATCCTTGGGGGACAGCGCACAGATACGCAGTATTTT. It codes for CASSILGGQRTDTQYF.

To note about this clonotype: This clone may be a read error of a much larger clone one base away. The chain has TRBV28 and TRBJ1-5, with no clear D. CDR1 and CDR2 (germline): MDHEN, SYDVKM. This CDR3 has 13 amino acids. CDR3 DNA: TGTGCCACTAAGGGTCCTAGCAATCGGCCCCAGCATTTT. Its translation: CATKGPSNRPQHF. Full variable domain (outside the CDR3, taken from reference TRBV28 and TRBJ1-5): DVKVTQSSRYLVKRTGEKVFLECVQDMDHENMFWYRQDPGLGLRLIYFSYDVKMKEKGDIPEGYSVSREKKERFSLILESASTNQTSMYLCATKGPSNRPQHFGDGTRLSIL.

V usage is TRBV20-1 and J usage is TRBJ2-3; 8 bases match TRBD2. CDR1 and CDR2 from the germline V gene are DFQATT and SNEGSKA (reference sequence). The V gene end was trimmed by 1 base and the J gene end by 0 bases; junction bases not matched to a gene: 6. This CDR3 contains 16 residues. CDR3 bases: TGCAGTGCTAGAGTCCGGGGGGGCCCTAGCACAGATACGCAGTATTTT. Encoded protein: CSARVRGGPSTDTQYF.

Many counts were recorded for this clonotype. The chain carries TRBV20-1 and TRBJ1-1, with 8 bases lining up with TRBD1. The germline CDR1 and CDR2 sequences are DFQATT and SNEGSKA (reference sequence). After removal of 4 bases from V and 5 bases from J, the junction contained 12 bases not matched to a gene. The CDR3 length is 15 residues. The CDR3 here is CSATAPGRGQTEAFF. The CDR3 region has the DNA TGCAGTGCTACGGCACCGGGCAGGGGGCAAACTGAAGCTTTCTTT.

This clonotype was detected a few times. V gene TRBV20-1 combines with J gene TRBJ1-1; weak D call: TRBD1 (5 bases). This CDR3 contains 13 residues. Per germline, CDR1 DFQATT and CDR2 SNEGSKA (reference sequence). The CDR3 is CTHPKDMNTEAFF. CDR3 nucleotide sequence: TGCACCCATCCCAAGGACATGAACACTGAAGCTTTCTTT.

This clonotype was found a few times. This chain uses TRBV4-2 with TRBJ1-1; 11 positions match TRBD1. Looked up from germline, CDR1 is LGHNA and CDR2 is YNFKEQ. The CDR3 is made up of 16 amino acids. V shed 4 bases and J 6 bases; nucleotides not matched to a gene: 10. CDR3 residues: CASSPSSGQGVAEAFF. CDR3 sequence (DNA): TGTGCCAGCAGCCCCTCCTCGGGACAGGGGGTCGCTGAAGCTTTCTTT.

The chain is built from TRBV10-3 and TRBJ2-2, with TRBD2 matching 9 bases. Germline V gene lookup returns CDR1 ENHRY and CDR2 SYGVKD. J lost 9 bases, V lost 5 bases, and 22 bases had no gene match. CDR3 length: 19 residues. The CDR3 DNA reads TGTGCCATCAGTTTGAGCACCGATAGCGGGAGACATCAACGGAGGGAGCTGTTTTTT. Amino acids: CAISLSTDSGRHQRRELFF.

The sample holds one count of this clonotype. The chain carries TRBV5-1 and TRBJ2-2, with 11 bases lining up with TRBD1. Germline lookup yields CDR1 SGHRS and CDR2 YFSETQ. The CDR3 loop spans 16 amino acids. Germline trimming cut 4 bases from V and 7 bases from J; bases unmatched to any gene: 9. As DNA, the CDR3 is TGCGCCAGCAGCGCCTCGGGACAGGGGGTGATCGGGGAGCTGTTTTTT. Residues: CASSASGQGVIGELFF.